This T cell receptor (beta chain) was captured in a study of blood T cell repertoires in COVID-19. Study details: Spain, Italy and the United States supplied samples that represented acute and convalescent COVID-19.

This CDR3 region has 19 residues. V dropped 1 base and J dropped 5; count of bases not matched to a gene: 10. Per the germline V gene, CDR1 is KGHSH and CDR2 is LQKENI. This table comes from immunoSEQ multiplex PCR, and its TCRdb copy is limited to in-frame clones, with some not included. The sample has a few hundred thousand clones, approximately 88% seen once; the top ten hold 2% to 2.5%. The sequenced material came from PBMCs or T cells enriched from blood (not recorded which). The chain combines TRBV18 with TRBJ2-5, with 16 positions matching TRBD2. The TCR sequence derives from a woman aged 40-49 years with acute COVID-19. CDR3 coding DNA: TGTGCCAGCTCACCACGGGGACTAGCGGGGGGGACCTCGCGGGAGACCCAGTACTTC. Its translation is CASSPRGLAGGTSRETQYF.